This T cell receptor beta chain was sequenced for a study of CD8+ T cells in alopecia areata. Study in general: Those treated were given oral tofacitinib at 5 to 10 mg twice daily.

Treatment defined: oral pan-JAK inhibitor, 5-10 mg twice daily. In regard to this clone: Its specificity is not known.

The CDR3 extends over 15 amino acids. The V end lost 0 bases, the J end lost 2 bases, and 11 bases lay between the germline ends. Germline CDR1 is PRHDT and CDR2 is FYEKMQ (reference sequence). Study conclusions and caveats: It was lesional scalp, especially alopecia totalis/universalis, that showed higher clonality than normal scalp. Normal skin contains resident alphabeta T cells, and these are also sequenced in scalp samples.

Sequencing templates came from extracted RNA that was reverse transcribed into cDNA. Measured with immunoSEQ multiplex PCR; TCRdb has only the in-frame clones, and not every one. The repertoire includes around 200,000 clones, approximately 53% of them detected once, and 10% to 11% sits in the top ten. The sample here was CD8+ T cells sorted from blood, taken at week 24, from a patient treated with tofacitinib. This sequence was found in a human donor with alopecia areata. J is TRBJ2-7 and V is TRBV13; TRBD1 is a possible D gene (5 bases). The CDR3 DNA sequence: TGTGCCAGCAGCTTAGGCCGACAGAACACCTACGAGCAGTACTTC. It is translated as CASSLGRQNTYEQYF.